Listed below are T cell receptor beta chains from one sample, sequenced in a study of shared clonotypes between healthy human individuals. The method was immunoSEQ multiplex PCR; TCRdb's version includes in-frame clones alone and lacks a portion of them. This table has 2,500,000 or so clones, 90% to 95% appearing once. The sample comprised naive CD4+ T cells from PBMCs. The receptor set was obtained from a man aged 18-30 years in good health. Some clones in this sample may be carry-over from other donors' samples. The CDR3 runs from the conserved cysteine through the conserved F or W. A D gene is named only where the DNA matches it firmly. Clone sizes are given selectively: once, few, many, or a class where the clone is expanded.

v_call	clone_size	j_call	d_call	cdr3_nt	cdr3_aa
TRBV5-1	NA	TRBJ2-3	NA	TGCGCCAGCAGCCCGGATGGCCGGGAAGCAGATACGCAGTATTTT	CASSPDGREADTQYF
TRBV4-2	NA	TRBJ1-3	TRBD1	TGTGCCAGCAGCCGCGGGACAGGGGAAATGAGCTCTGGAAACACCATATATTTT	CASSRGTGEMSSGNTIYF
TRBV7-2	once	TRBJ2-5	TRBD2	TGTGCCAGCAGCTTAGCCCTGGGGGGGTGGGAGACCCAGTACTTC	CASSLALGGWETQYF
TRBV9	NA	TRBJ1-5	NA	TGTGCCAGCAGCCCCCAATCAAGTCTCAATCAGCCCCAGCATTTT	CASSPQSSLNQPQHF
TRBV7-9	few	TRBJ1-1	NA	TGTGCCAGCAGCCCGCAACAGGGAGCGAACACTGAAGCTTTCTTT	CASSPQQGANTEAFF
TRBV28	NA	TRBJ2-7	TRBD2	TGTGCCACCACTCGGGGACTAGCGGGAAGCTCCTACGAGCAGTACTTC	CATTRGLAGSSYEQYF
TRBV7-2	NA	TRBJ2-5	NA	TGTGCCAGCAGCTTAGCCGGACAGGAGGGGAAGACCCAGTACTTC	CASSLAGQEGKTQYF
TRBV11-3	NA	TRBJ2-1	TRBD2	TGTGCCAGCAGCAATCTAGCGGGGTCCTACAATGAGCAGTTCTTC	CASSNLAGSYNEQFF
TRBV15	NA	TRBJ2-7	NA	TGTGCCACCAGCAGAGTACGAACAGGGTCATACGAGCAGTACTTC	CATSRVRTGSYEQYF
TRBV11-3	NA	TRBJ2-4	NA	TGTGCCGCACGCCCCCCCAGAACCAAAAACATTCAGTACTTC	CAARPPRTKNIQYF
TRBV28	NA	TRBJ2-5	NA	TGTGCCAGCAGTACTCCTTCCGTGGGAGGCCGGGAGACCCAGTACTTC	CASSTPSVGGRETQYF
TRBV19	NA	TRBJ1-5	NA	TGTGCCAGTAGTATAGGACAGGTGCGGCTAAGCAATCAGCCCCAGCATTTT	CASSIGQVRLSNQPQHF
TRBV5-4	NA	TRBJ1-1	NA	TGTGCCAGCAGTTCTAGCGCCGGTCGTGAAGCTTTCTTT	CASSSSAGREAFF
TRBV5-4	NA	TRBJ1-1	TRBD1	TGTGCCAGCAGCTTGGTTGGACAGGGGACCTCCGAAGCTTTCTTT	CASSLVGQGTSEAFF
TRBV5-1	NA	TRBJ2-2	TRBD1	TGCGCCAGCAGCTTGGTTTCCAGGGGGCCTAGCACCGGGGAGCTGTTTTTT	CASSLVSRGPSTGELFF
TRBV19	NA	TRBJ2-2	NA	TGTGCCAGTAGGGACGGCCCGAACACCGGGGAGCTGTTTTTT	CASRDGPNTGELFF
TRBV20-1	once	TRBJ2-1	NA	TGCAGTGCTGGCCTGCGCGGTGAGCAGTTCTTC	CSAGLRGEQFF
TRBV29-1	once	TRBJ1-1	NA	TGCAGCGTTGATATGGGGTTCGTCCGGGACACTGAAGCTTTCTTT	CSVDMGFVRDTEAFF
TRBV19	NA	TRBJ1-5	NA	TGTGCCAGTGCCACAAATAGCAATCAGCCCCAGCATTTT	CASATNSNQPQHF
TRBV7-9	NA	TRBJ2-1	TRBD1	TGTGCCAGCAGCTTACGACAGGGTGATGAGCAGTTCTTC	CASSLRQGDEQFF
TRBV5-1	NA	TRBJ2-7	TRBD1	TGCGCCAGCAGCACGACAGGGACCAACTACGAGCAGTACTTC	CASSTTGTNYEQYF
TRBV28	NA	TRBJ1-5	NA	TGTGCCAGCAAGAGCTCGCTGGGGGACAATCAGCCCCAGCATTTT	CASKSSLGDNQPQHF
TRBV4-1	NA	TRBJ2-2	TRBD2	TGCGCCAGCAGCCCGGGACTAGCGGGAAACACCGGGGAGCCGTTTTTT	CASSPGLAGNTGEPFF
TRBV18	NA	TRBJ2-7	NA	TGTGCCAGCTCACCCGGGGCAGTCTACGAGCAGTACTTC	CASSPGAVYEQYF
TRBV7-9	few	TRBJ1-1	NA	TGTGCCAGCAGCTTATTCCGCCGAGGTGAGAACACTGAAGCTTTCTTT	CASSLFRRGENTEAFF
TRBV5-1	NA	TRBJ1-1	NA	TGCGCCAGCAGCTTGCTCGGATCGAGGAACACTGAAGCTTTCTTT	CASSLLGSRNTEAFF
TRBV6-1	NA	TRBJ2-1	TRBD2	TGTGCCAGCAGTGAATGGGGAGCGGGAGCTCGAAATGAGCAGTTCTTC	CASSEWGAGARNEQFF
TRBV6-5	NA	TRBJ1-2	NA	TGTGCCAGCAGTCCCCATGGAGACAGGAACGGCTACACCTTC	CASSPHGDRNGYTF
TRBV6-1	NA	TRBJ1-3	NA	TGTGCCAGCAGTGCCGCTGACAGCTCTGGAAACACCATATATTTT	CASSAADSSGNTIYF
TRBV7-9	many	TRBJ2-3	NA	TGTGCCAGCAGCCTGTTGAGACCAGCGCTAGGCACAGATACGCAGTATTTT	CASSLLRPALGTDTQYF
TRBV6-6	NA	TRBJ1-5	NA	TGTGCCAGCAGTTACTCGGGGGCTGGTCAGCCCCAGCATTTT	CASSYSGAGQPQHF
TRBV29-1	NA	TRBJ2-7	TRBD1	TGCAGCGTTGAAGGAGTCCAGGGGGCAATGAACTACGAGCAGTACTTC	CSVEGVQGAMNYEQYF
TRBV5-1	NA	TRBJ1-1	TRBD1	TGCGCCAGCAGCAAAAGACAGGGGAAGAACACTGAAGCTTTCTTT	CASSKRQGKNTEAFF
TRBV10-3	NA	TRBJ2-5	NA	TGTGCCATCAGTGAAACTAGGACCCGAGAGACCCAGTACTTC	CAISETRTRETQYF
TRBV7-3	NA	TRBJ2-7	NA	TGTGCCAGCAGCCTACAGGTGGCTGGGGAGCAGTACTTC	CASSLQVAGEQYF
TRBV6-6	NA	TRBJ1-6	TRBD1	TGTGCCAGCAGGAAACAGGGGATTGATTCACCCCTCCACTTT	CASRKQGIDSPLHF
TRBV28	NA	TRBJ2-5	TRBD2	TGTGCCAGCATCCAGACTAGCGCCCAAGAGACCCAGTACTTC	CASIQTSAQETQYF
TRBV21-1	NA	TRBJ1-4	NA	TGTGCCAGCAGCAAAGACGGGGCAACCGCGACAACTAATGAAAAACTGTTTTTT	CASSKDGATATTNEKLFF
TRBV12-5	NA	TRBJ1-2	NA	TGTGCTAGTGTGGGGAACTATGGCTACACCTTC	CASVGNYGYTF
TRBV5-6	NA	TRBJ1-2	NA	TGTGCCAGCAGCTTAGACTCTCGAGGGGGCTACACCTTC	CASSLDSRGGYTF
TRBV4-1	NA	TRBJ2-1	TRBD2	TGCGCCAGCAGCTCCTTGGCTAGCGGAAACAATGAGCAGTTCTTC	CASSSLASGNNEQFF
TRBV5-1	few	TRBJ2-5	TRBD1	TGCGCCAGCAGCCCCGGGACAGGGGTCAAGACCCAGTACTTC	CASSPGTGVKTQYF
TRBV15	NA	TRBJ1-4	TRBD1	TGTGCCACCAGCAACCGACAGGGGAATGAAAAACTGTTTTTT	CATSNRQGNEKLFF
TRBV6-1	NA	TRBJ2-7	NA	TGTGCCAGCATAAGCTCCTACGAGCAGTACTTC	CASISSYEQYF
TRBV5-4	NA	TRBJ2-1	TRBD2	TGTGCCAGCAGCTTTTCGCGGGAGGGCGATGAGCAGTTCTTC	CASSFSREGDEQFF
TRBV2	NA	TRBJ2-3	NA	TGTGCCAGCACCGGCGGTAGCACAGATACGCAGTATTTT	CASTGGSTDTQYF
TRBV5-4	NA	TRBJ1-1	NA	TGTGCCAGCAGCTTGGACGGGGGTCGCGTGACTGAAGCTTTCTTT	CASSLDGGRVTEAFF
TRBV5-1	NA	TRBJ2-1	TRBD2	TGCGCCAGCAGCTTGCTAGCGGGATCGGTGGGTGAGCAGTTCTTC	CASSLLAGSVGEQFF
TRBV14	NA	TRBJ2-1	NA	TGTGCCAGCAGCCAAGATCTGGCGGAAAGGACCTACAATGAGCAGTTCTTC	CASSQDLAERTYNEQFF
TRBV28	once	TRBJ2-1	NA	TGTGCCAGCCGTATGGGCGGCTCCTACAATGAGCAGTTCTTC	CASRMGGSYNEQFF
TRBV5-1	NA	TRBJ1-6	TRBD1	TGCGCCAGCTCGGGACAGGGTACTTCACCCCTCCACTTT	CASSGQGTSPLHF
TRBV2	NA	TRBJ2-3	NA	TGTGCCAGCAGCCAGGGAAAAGGGACAGATACGCAGTATTTT	CASSQGKGTDTQYF
TRBV9	NA	TRBJ2-3	NA	TGTGCCAGCAGCGTAGTGGTGGGAGTAGATACGCAGTATTTT	CASSVVVGVDTQYF
TRBV14	NA	TRBJ2-1	NA	TGTGCCAGCAGCCAAGACAGGGATTTGAACAATGAGCAGTTCTTC	CASSQDRDLNNEQFF
TRBV5-1	NA	TRBJ1-1	NA	TGCGCCAGCAGCAGCAGCAGGGAGGGGAACACTGAAGCTTTCTTT	CASSSSREGNTEAFF
TRBV5-6	NA	TRBJ1-4	NA	TGTGCCAGCAGCCCTTTAACCTCTACGGGGGGTAATGAAAAACTGTTTTTT	CASSPLTSTGGNEKLFF
TRBV19	NA	TRBJ1-2	NA	TGTGCCAGTAGTATTAGCAACTATGGCTACACCTTC	CASSISNYGYTF